These 8 T cell receptor beta chains came from one sample sequenced in a study of T-cell memory formation after mild COVID-19. In TCRdb, the 5' RACE reads were re-called with MiXCR into one record per CDR3 protein. The sample consists of around 200,000 distinct CDR3 sequences, less than 20% of them appearing once. Sequencing was done on a sample of PBMCs or a T cell subset sorted from them (not recorded which). The receptors stem from a young man who had mild COVID-19 (a few samples of this study predate the infection). Cell type and time point are not known.

This clonotype has ten or more counts. The rearrangement uses TRBV29-1 and TRBJ2-2; D unclear. V was cut by 4 bases and J by 2 bases, with 11 bases left in between. The CDR3 sequence is 14 residues long. CDR1 SQVTM and CDR2 ANQGSEA come from the germline V gene. This CDR3 reads CSVAAQLNTGELFF. CDR3 bases: TGCAGCGTTGCAGCCCAGTTAAACACCGGGGAGCTGTTTTTT.

This chain connects TRBV10-3 to TRBJ2-7; no reliable D call. The CDR3 contains 15 residues. V was clipped by 0 bases and J by 2 bases, with 11 bases between them. Germline assignment: CDR1 ENHRY and CDR2 SYGVKD. The CDR3 DNA is TGTGCCATCAGTGAGTCGGTTGACGGAACCTACGAGCAGTACTTC. It encodes CAISESVDGTYEQYF.

This chain connects TRBV7-3 to TRBJ2-2; tentatively, D is TRBD1 (5 bases). Trimming stripped 6 bases from V and 5 bases from J, with 7 bases between. Germline V gene sequence: CDR1 SGHTA, CDR2 FQGTGA. The CDR3 sequence is 12 residues long. The CDR3 spells CASSPGTGELFF. CDR3 DNA: TGTGCCAGCAGTCCAGGGACCGGGGAGCTGTTTTTT.

This clonotype has a handful of counts. CDR3 loop: CASSQDFSLLGGELFF. In nucleotides, the CDR3 is TGTGCCAGCAGCCAAGATTTCTCCCTACTAGGCGGGGAGCTGTTTTTT. The chain is built from TRBV3-1 and TRBJ2-2; D is possibly TRBD2 (5 bases). The CDR3 is 16 amino acids. Germline CDR1 reads LGHDT; CDR2 reads YNNKEL (reference sequence). The V and J ends lost 0 bases and 7 bases respectively, with 15 bases between them.

The table lists this clonotype with a few counts. This chain uses TRBV20-1 with TRBJ2-3; possibly TRBD1 for D (6 bases). The CDR3 length is 12 residues. Per the germline V gene, CDR1 is DFQATT and CDR2 is SNEGSKA (reference sequence). The V and J ends lost 7 bases and 1 base respectively, with 9 bases between them. CDR3: CSGDRRTDTQYF. DNA of the CDR3: TGCAGTGGAGACAGGCGCACAGATACGCAGTATTTT.

This clonotype has only a few counts. The chain joins TRBV24-1 to TRBJ1-2; D unresolved. Trimming took 4 bases from V and 2 from J, leaving 4 bases between them. Germline loops: CDR1 KGHDR, CDR2 SFDVKD. The CDR3 runs 12 residues. The CDR3 region is CATSEQNYGYTF. CDR3 bases: TGTGCCACCAGTGAGCAGAACTATGGCTACACCTTC.

This sequence joins TRBV10-3 and TRBJ1-5, with D unresolved. Germline CDR1 is ENHRY and CDR2 is SYGVKD. The CDR3 is made up of 14 amino acids. V was trimmed by 0 bases and J by 11 bases, leaving 14 bases between them. The CDR3 here is CAISESTATKAQHF. The CDR3 nucleotides are TGTGCCATCAGTGAGTCTACGGCGACCAAGGCCCAGCATTTT.

V is TRBV10-2 and J is TRBJ1-1; TRBD1 matches at 10 bases. CDR3 length: 14 residues. V lost 8 bases, J lost 1 base, and 4 bases stayed unmatched. Germline V lookup: CDR1 WSHSY, CDR2 SAAADI. The CDR3 loop is CASGTGAGNTEAFF. The CDR3 DNA reads TGCGCCAGCGGGACAGGGGCAGGGAACACTGAAGCTTTCTTT.